The rows below give T cell receptor beta chains drawn from one sample of a study of identical twins. TCRdb re-analysed the 5' RACE reads in MiXCR, keeping a single row per CDR3 protein. The profile shows 400,000 to 500,000 distinct CDR3 sequences, around 18% of them singletons. Sample: naive T cells sorted from blood. Receptors were obtained from a man aged 45 to 65 in good health. The CDR3 runs from the conserved cysteine through the conserved F or W. The D gene is left open where the match is weak. Clone size appears in some rows only: once, few, many, or a class for an expanded clone.

j_call,v_call,clone_size,d_call,cdr3_aa,cdr3_nt
TRBJ1-1,TRBV6-6,few,NA,CASRPPQGAEAFF,TGTGCCAGCAGGCCCCCGCAGGGCGCTGAAGCTTTCTTT
TRBJ1-1,TRBV10-3,NA,NA,CAISYRDDTEAFF,TGTGCCATCAGCTACCGGGACGACACTGAAGCTTTCTTT
TRBJ2-6,TRBV5-1,many,NA,CASSWNSGANVLTF,TGCGCCAGCAGCTGGAACTCGGGGGCCAACGTCCTGACTTTC
TRBJ2-1,TRBV12-3/TRBV12-4,many,NA,CASSSPYNEQFF,TGTGCCAGCAGTTCCCCGTATAATGAGCAGTTCTTC
TRBJ2-7,TRBV5-1,few,TRBD1,CASSQYTGGRYEQYF,TGCGCCAGCAGCCAGTATACAGGGGGTAGGTACGAGCAGTACTTC
TRBJ2-5,TRBV5-1,few,NA,CASRGRGLEPETQYF,TGCGCCAGCCGAGGTAGGGGCCTTGAGCCGGAGACCCAGTACTTC
TRBJ2-5,TRBV7-2,many,NA,CASSLDVQETQYF,TGTGCCAGCAGCTTAGATGTCCAAGAGACCCAGTACTTC
TRBJ2-1,TRBV7-3,few,TRBD2,CASSLWASGSADEQFF,TGTGCCAGCAGCTTATGGGCTAGCGGGAGTGCGGATGAGCAGTTCTTC
TRBJ1-2,TRBV5-1,NA,NA,CASSLGASYGYTF,TGCGCCAGCAGCTTGGGGGCCTCCTATGGCTACACCTTC
TRBJ1-6,TRBV20-1,many,TRBD1,CSANDRDRHSYNSPLHF,TGCAGTGCTAACGACCGGGACAGGCACTCCTATAATTCACCCCTCCACTTT
TRBJ1-3,TRBV20-1,NA,NA,CSARARDSGNTIYF,TGCAGTGCAAGGGCCAGGGACTCTGGAAACACCATATATTTT
TRBJ2-1,TRBV7-9,few,TRBD2,CASSSYPSGAYNEQFF,TGTGCCAGCAGCTCCTATCCTAGCGGTGCCTACAATGAGCAGTTCTTC
TRBJ1-1,TRBV29-1,NA,TRBD1,CSVEYEGTGVFRNTEAFF,TGCAGCGTTGAATACGAGGGGACAGGGGTATTTCGGAACACTGAAGCTTTCTTT
TRBJ2-5,TRBV6-5,many,NA,CASSYTTGLGLQETQYF,TGTGCCAGCAGTTACACGACGGGCCTGGGGCTCCAAGAGACCCAGTACTTC
TRBJ2-1,TRBV4-2,NA,TRBD2,CASSQDEALAGGYNGQFF,TGTGCCAGCAGCCAAGATGAGGCGCTAGCGGGAGGATACAATGGTCAGTTCTTC
TRBJ1-2,TRBV5-6,many,NA,CASSPLSVTNYGYTF,TGTGCCAGCAGCCCGTTGTCGGTCACGAACTATGGCTACACCTTC
TRBJ2-7,TRBV4-3,many,NA,CASSQEKSSYEQYF,TGCGCCAGCAGCCAGGAAAAGAGCTCCTACGAGCAGTACTTC
TRBJ2-2,TRBV20-1,NA,NA,CSARGREFTGELFF,TGCAGTGCTAGAGGTCGGGAGTTCACCGGGGAGCTGTTTTTT
TRBJ2-2,TRBV12-3/TRBV12-4,many,TRBD1,CASSWGTGGIGELFF,TGTGCCAGCAGTTGGGGGACAGGGGGCATCGGGGAGCTGTTTTTT
TRBJ2-1,TRBV6-6,many,NA,CATRGHQNEQFF,TGTGCCACCCGGGGGCATCAGAATGAGCAGTTCTTC
TRBJ2-3,TRBV4-2,few,TRBD2,CASSQAPSGGGGDTQYF,TGTGCCAGCAGCCAAGCTCCTAGCGGGGGGGGAGGAGATACGCAGTATTTT
TRBJ2-3,TRBV6-1,few,NA,CASSQNGLLTDTQYF,TGTGCCAGCAGTCAGAACGGACTCCTCACAGATACGCAGTATTTT
TRBJ2-3,TRBV29-1,NA,NA,CSVVPARSTDTQYF,TGCAGCGTTGTACCGGCTAGAAGCACAGATACGCAGTATTTT
TRBJ1-2,TRBV20-1,many,TRBD1,CSARDGTGQGGYGYTF,TGCAGTGCTAGAGACGGGACGGGACAGGGGGGCTATGGCTACACCTTC
TRBJ2-6,TRBV18,many,NA,CASSPQEGRVSGANVLTF,TGTGCCAGCTCACCACAAGAGGGAAGGGTATCTGGGGCCAACGTCCTGACTTTC
TRBJ2-1,TRBV12-3/TRBV12-4,NA,TRBD2,CASMSSGGQYNEQFF,TGTGCCAGCATGTCTAGCGGGGGGCAATACAATGAGCAGTTCTTC
TRBJ2-1,TRBV20-1,NA,NA,CSAILDNEQFF,TGCAGTGCTATACTAGATAATGAGCAGTTCTTC
TRBJ2-7,TRBV6-5,many,NA,CANPLEQYF,TGTGCCAACCCTTTAGAGCAGTACTTC
TRBJ1-1,TRBV28,NA,NA,CASNGRGPSNTEAFF,TGTGCCAGCAATGGCAGGGGACCCTCGAACACTGAAGCTTTCTTT
TRBJ1-2,TRBV10-3,NA,TRBD1,CAISETGGVLDGYTF,TGTGCCATCAGTGAGACAGGGGGCGTCCTGGATGGCTACACCTTC
TRBJ1-1,TRBV7-6,few,TRBD1,CASSQSGTGSEAFF,TGTGCCAGCAGCCAATCCGGGACAGGGTCTGAAGCTTTCTTT
TRBJ2-2,TRBV7-6,many,TRBD1,CASSKRQGGYTGELFF,TGTGCCAGCAGCAAAAGACAGGGTGGTTACACCGGGGAGCTGTTTTTT
TRBJ2-3,TRBV6-5,few,TRBD1,CASSYQRQGPDTQYF,TGTGCCAGCAGTTACCAACGACAGGGCCCAGATACGCAGTATTTT
TRBJ2-5,TRBV20-1,few,NA,CSARDLRGYQETQYF,TGCAGTGCTAGAGATCTTAGGGGGTACCAAGAGACCCAGTACTTC
TRBJ2-3,TRBV5-6,NA,NA,CASSLRLRGNTQYF,TGTGCCAGCAGCTTGAGGTTGAGGGGAAATACGCAGTATTTT
TRBJ2-5,TRBV7-3,NA,TRBD2,CASSLLAGAETQYF,TGTGCCAGCAGCCTACTAGCGGGCGCAGAGACCCAGTACTTC
TRBJ2-1,TRBV6-6,few,NA,CASSYPGGNEQFF,TGTGCCAGCAGTTACCCTGGAGGGAATGAGCAGTTCTTC
TRBJ1-5,TRBV20-1,few,NA,CSASSHLGNQPQHF,TGCAGTGCTAGTAGTCACCTTGGGAATCAGCCCCAGCATTTT
TRBJ2-7,TRBV7-2,NA,NA,CASSLALGNGGPYEQYF,TGTGCCAGCAGCTTAGCGCTGGGGAACGGGGGCCCCTACGAGCAGTACTTC
TRBJ2-1,TRBV11-2,NA,TRBD2,CASSWETSGNNEQFF,TGTGCCAGCAGCTGGGAGACTAGCGGGAACAATGAGCAGTTCTTC